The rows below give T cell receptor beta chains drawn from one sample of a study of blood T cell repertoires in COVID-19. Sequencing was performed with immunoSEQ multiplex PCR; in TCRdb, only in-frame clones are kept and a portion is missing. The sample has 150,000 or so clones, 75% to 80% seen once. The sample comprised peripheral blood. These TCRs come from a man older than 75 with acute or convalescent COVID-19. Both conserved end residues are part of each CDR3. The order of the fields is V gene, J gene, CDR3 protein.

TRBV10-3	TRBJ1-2	CAISEQGINNYGYTF
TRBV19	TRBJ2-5	CASSGSDRLGTQYF
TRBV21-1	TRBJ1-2	CASRQGAHYGYTF
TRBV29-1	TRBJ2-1	CSNGRAGGGEQFF
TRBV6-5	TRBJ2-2	CASRRQQNTGELFF
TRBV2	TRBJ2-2	CASSRAATNTGELFF
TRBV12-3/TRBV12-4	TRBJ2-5	CASSLRQKETQYF
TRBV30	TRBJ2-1	CAWELAGAYNEQFF
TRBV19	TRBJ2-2	CASSIGQGNTGELFF
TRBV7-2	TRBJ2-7	CASSLPPGQGDHEQYF
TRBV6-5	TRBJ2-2	CASSYSGGPGAGELFF
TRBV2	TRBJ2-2	CASSEALLGELFF
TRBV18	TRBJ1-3	CAGRTGTSGNTIYF
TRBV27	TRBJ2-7	CASSLYFPLSGDSSYEQYF
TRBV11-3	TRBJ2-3	CASAGGPSAGTDTQYF
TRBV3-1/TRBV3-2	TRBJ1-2	CASSRTGNGYTF
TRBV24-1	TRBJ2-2	CATSDNRGISRNTGELFF
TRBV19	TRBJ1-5	CASMIGQFGNQPQHF
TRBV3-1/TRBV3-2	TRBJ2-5	CASSRDRKETQYF
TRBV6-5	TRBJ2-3	CASTARGAGTDTQYF
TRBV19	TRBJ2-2	CASSPGTRATGELFF